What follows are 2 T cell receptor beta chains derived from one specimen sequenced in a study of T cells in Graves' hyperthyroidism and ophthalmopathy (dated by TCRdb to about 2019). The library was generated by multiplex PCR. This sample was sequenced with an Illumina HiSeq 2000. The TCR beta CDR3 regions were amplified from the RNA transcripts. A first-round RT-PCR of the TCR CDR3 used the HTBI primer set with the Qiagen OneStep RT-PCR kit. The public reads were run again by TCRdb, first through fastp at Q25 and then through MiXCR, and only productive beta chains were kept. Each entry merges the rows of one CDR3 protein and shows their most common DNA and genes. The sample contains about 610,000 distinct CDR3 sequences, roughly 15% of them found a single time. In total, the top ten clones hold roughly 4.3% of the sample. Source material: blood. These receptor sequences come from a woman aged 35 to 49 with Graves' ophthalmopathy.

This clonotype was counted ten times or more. This CDR3 reads CASSQADAGTTGELFF. CDR3 bases: TGTGCCAGCAGCCAAGCTGATGCGGGGACCACCGGGGAGCTGTTTTTT. V is TRBV4-2 and J is TRBJ2-2; a weak D match, TRBD2 (6 bases). The CDR3 covers 16 residues. Germline V gene data show CDR1 as LGHNA and CDR2 as YNFKEQ. The V end lost 1 base, the J end lost 4 bases, and 13 bases lay between the germline ends.

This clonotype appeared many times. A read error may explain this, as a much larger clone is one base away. The CDR3 DNA reads TGTGCCAGCAGGCCTACAGTGAACACTGAAGCTTTCTTT. It yields the protein CASRPTVNTEAFF. The chain couples TRBV12-3 or TRBV12-4 to TRBJ1-1; D is unresolved. Trimming took off 6 bases at V and 0 bases at J, with 8 bases between the two ends. This CDR3 has 13 residues.